One and the same sample provided the 16 T cell receptor beta chains below, sequenced in a study of beta chain features in type 1 diabetes. The study, taken as a whole, reports: Shortening of TCRB CDR3s, moderate but significant, appeared in all four CD4+ subsets of Type 1 diabetes patients.

The investigators reverse transcribed all of the isolated RNA, so they sequenced expressed TCRB transcripts. Data came from immunoSEQ multiplex PCR; TCRdb stores just in-frame clones and leaves some out. Of roughly 290,000 clones detected, around 16% appear once; the ten largest clones hold 0.015% to 0.019%. Which antigens these TCRs recognize remains unknown. The sample was naive CD4+ T cells from blood. The origin of the receptors is a man aged 18 to 35 with type 1 diabetes.

The chain links TRBV7-6 to TRBJ2-5; 10 positions agree with TRBD2. CDR1 is SGHVS and CDR2 is FNYEAQ in the germline V gene. The CDR3 is 16 residues long. The V segment lost 5 bases and the J segment 5 bases; nucleotides outside the gene matches: 11. CDR3 DNA: TGTGCCAGCAGCCCGACCGGGACTAGCGAGAAGGAGACCCAGTACTTC. Protein sequence: CASSPTGTSEKETQYF.

This clone was found a few times. V is TRBV5-1 and J is TRBJ2-1; 14 bases align to TRBD2. Germline V CDR1 and CDR2: SGHRS, YFSETQ. V dropped 4 bases and J dropped 8; count of bases not matched to a gene: 5. There are 15 residues in the CDR3. CDR3 sequence: CASSRGLAGVYEQFF. CDR3 bases: TGCGCCAGCAGCAGGGGACTAGCGGGAGTGTATGAGCAGTTCTTC.

This clone was observed a handful of times. The chain is built from TRBV10-3 and TRBJ1-1, with TRBD1 matching over 8 bases. V shed 0 bases and J 7 bases; nucleotides not matched to a gene: 4. The CDR3 is 14 amino acids. CDR1 ENHRY and CDR2 SYGVKD come from the germline V gene. CDR3 in amino acids: CAISESNRGGEAFF. CDR3 in DNA: TGTGCCATCAGTGAGTCGAACAGGGGGGGTGAAGCTTTCTTT.

This clone was recorded a few times. CDR3 nucleotides: TGTGCCAGCAGCGTAGTCAGCGGGGGGCTAGGGGAGCAGTTCTTC. This translates into CASSVVSGGLGEQFF. The V and J genes are TRBV9 and TRBJ2-1, with 9 positions matching TRBD2. Germline CDR1 SGDLS, CDR2 YYNGEE. Trimming cost V 0 bases and J 10 bases; bases outside gene matches: 8. This CDR3 spans 15 amino acids.

There are a few counts of this clone. The J gene is TRBJ1-5, the V gene TRBV7-2, with no clear D. Germline V gene lookup returns CDR1 SGHTA and CDR2 FQGNSA. The CDR3 runs to 13 residues. Trimming shortened V by 3 bases and J by 7 bases, and 10 bases separated the two germline ends. The CDR3 DNA reads as TGTGCCAGCAGCTTCGACGGGAGGCAGCCCCAGCATTTT. It specifies CASSFDGRQPQHF.

J is TRBJ1-2 and V is TRBV18; weak D call: TRBD1 (6 bases). The germline V and J ends were trimmed by 3 bases and 3 bases, with 11 bases remaining between them. Germline lookup yields CDR1 KGHSH and CDR2 LQKENI. CDR3 length equals 14 residues. This CDR3 reads CASSPSRGDYGYTF. In DNA, the CDR3 is TGTGCCAGCTCACCGTCCAGGGGAGACTATGGCTACACCTTC.

The gene calls are TRBV9 and TRBJ2-3, with D possibly being TRBD2 (6 bases). CDR3 length equals 14 residues. The germline CDR1 and CDR2 sequences are SGDLS and YYNGEE. V was shortened by 3 bases and J by 0 bases, with 8 bases between the two germline ends. The CDR3 DNA sequence: TGTGCCAGCAGCGGGGGGACTAGCACAGATACGCAGTATTTT. Translated: CASSGGTSTDTQYF.

This chain uses TRBV9 with TRBJ2-7; 7 bases align to TRBD1. CDR1 and CDR2 (germline): SGDLS, YYNGEE. Trimming removed 3 bases from V and 2 bases from J; junction bases left unmatched: 5. This CDR3 has 14 residues. In nucleotides, the CDR3 is TGTGCCAGCAGCGGGAGACAGGGCGCCTACGAGCAGTACTTC. Translating it yields CASSGRQGAYEQYF.

This clone showed up just a few times. The chain carries TRBV6-4 and TRBJ1-4; 9 bases are shared with TRBD1. CDR3 length: 16 amino acids. Trimming took 8 bases from V and 3 from J; bases not matched to a gene: 10. The germline gives CDR1 MRHNA, CDR2 SNTAGT. The CDR3 region has the DNA TGTGCCAGCCACGGACAGGGGAGTACTTCTAATGAAAAACTGTTTTTT. As protein: CASHGQGSTSNEKLFF.

V and J are TRBV11-2 and TRBJ2-7; TRBD2 agrees at 7 bases. V shed 5 bases, J shed 2 bases, and the junction held 15 bases outside the gene matches. Germline V gene data show CDR1 as SGHAT and CDR2 as FQNNGV. CDR3 length: 17 amino acids. CDR3 DNA: TGTGCCAGCAGCCAAACCGGGACTACCCTAGGTCCCTACGAGCAGTACTTC. It translates to CASSQTGTTLGPYEQYF.

This clone has only a few counts. The chain uses TRBV18 and TRBJ2-5, with a possible D match to TRBD2 (7 bases). The CDR3 runs to 15 residues. The germline gives CDR1 KGHSH, CDR2 LQKENI. V lost 0 bases to trimming and J lost 5 bases, with 13 bases between them. This chain's CDR3 is CASSPPVRGGETQYF. CDR3 DNA sequence: TGTGCCAGCTCACCACCGGTCAGGGGAGGGGAGACCCAGTACTTC.

This clone came up a few times. The chain recombines TRBV5-1 with TRBJ2-3; D call uncertain. The CDR3 length is 15 residues. Germline V gives CDR1 SGHRS, CDR2 YFSETQ. The V and J ends lost 0 bases and 6 bases respectively, with 14 bases between them. The CDR3 protein is CASSLADASRDTQYF. In DNA, the CDR3 is TGCGCCAGCAGCTTGGCCGACGCCTCCAGGGATACGCAGTATTTT. Supplemented by reference TRBV5-1 and TRBJ2-3, the full variable domain reads KAGVTQTPRYLIKTRGQQVTLSCSPISGHRSVSWYQQTPGQGLQFLFEYFSETQRNKGNFPGRFSGRQFSNSRSEMNVSTLELGDSALYLCASSLADASRDTQYFGPGTRLTVL.

This clone has only a few counts. V usage is TRBV6-5 and J usage is TRBJ2-7, with a weak D call TRBD1 (6 bases). Germline-derived CDR1 and CDR2 are MNHEY and SVGAGI. Trimming left V 4 bases short and J 1 base short, with 11 bases between. This CDR3 comprises 14 residues. CDR3 bases: TGTGCCAGCAGTTTAACAGGGATTTCCTACGAGCAGTACTTC. Protein: CASSLTGISYEQYF.

The sample holds a few counts of this clone. V usage is TRBV11-1 and J usage is TRBJ2-5, with a weak D call TRBD1 (6 bases). Germline CDR1 reads SGHAT; CDR2 reads FQDESV (reference sequence). The CDR3 is 15 amino acids. The germline V and J ends were trimmed by 5 bases and 2 bases, with 15 bases remaining between them. The CDR3 DNA reads as TGTGCCAGCAGCCCACGACAGGCTTCACAAGAGACCCAGTACTTC. It encodes CASSPRQASQETQYF. The variable domain in full, with the rest retrieved from reference TRBV11-1 and TRBJ2-5, is EAEVAQSPRYKITEKSQAVAFWCDPISGHATLYWYRQILGQGPELLVQFQDESVVDDSQLPKDRFSAERLKGVDSTLKIQPAELGDSAMYLCASSPRQASQETQYFGPGTRLLVL.

This clone turned up a few times. This sequence joins TRBV30 and TRBJ1-2; no clear D gene. The CDR3 covers 15 residues. Trimming pared 2 bases from V and 7 bases from J, leaving 20 bases between. Germline CDR1 reads GTSNPN; CDR2 reads SVGIG (reference sequence). The CDR3 coding sequence is TGTGCCTGGAGTTCCACGGCGCGGGGTAGCGGTGGCTACACCTTC. It yields the protein CAWSSTARGSGGYTF. Combining the CDR3 with reference TRBV30 and TRBJ1-2 gives the whole variable domain SQTIHQWPATLVQPVGSPLSLECTVEGTSNPNLYWYRQAAGRGLQLLFYSVGIGQISSEVPQNLSASRPQDRQFILSSKKLLLSDSGFYLCAWSSTARGSGGYTFGSGTRLTVV.

This chain connects TRBV5-6 to TRBJ2-5, with TRBD1 matching 11 bases. Unmatched junction bases numbered 7, after V lost 5 bases and J lost 7 bases. Germline values: CDR1 SGHDT, CDR2 YYEEEE. The CDR3 runs 14 residues. In DNA, the CDR3 is TGTGCCAGCAGATCCGGACAGGGGGCTGTGACCCAGTACTTC. Amino acid sequence: CASRSGQGAVTQYF.